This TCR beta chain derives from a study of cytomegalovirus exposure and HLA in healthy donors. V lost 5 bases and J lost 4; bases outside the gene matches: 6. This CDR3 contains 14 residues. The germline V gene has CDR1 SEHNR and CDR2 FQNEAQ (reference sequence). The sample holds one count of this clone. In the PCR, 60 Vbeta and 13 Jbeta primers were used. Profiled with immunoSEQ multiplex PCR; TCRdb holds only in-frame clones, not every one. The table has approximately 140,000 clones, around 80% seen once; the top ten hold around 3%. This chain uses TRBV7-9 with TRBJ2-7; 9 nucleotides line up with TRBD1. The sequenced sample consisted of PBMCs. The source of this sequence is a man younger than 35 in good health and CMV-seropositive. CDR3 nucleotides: TGTGCCAGCAGCGGGGACAGGGACAAGTACGAGCAGTACTTC. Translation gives CASSGDRDKYEQYF.